This T cell receptor beta chain was captured in a study of blood T cell repertoires in COVID-19. Across the whole study: Collection of acute and convalescent COVID-19 samples took place in the United States, Italy and Spain.

Everyone who took part was about 18 to 90 years old, and they came from some 23 US areas. Grouping used clinical history reported by participants in a survey and questionnaire. Methods used by the authors: Amplification of reference gene primers was used by the study to estimate nucleated cell counts. Assay: immunoSEQ multiplex PCR; the TCRdb copy retains only in-frame clones and omits some. Clone size and V and J calls were adopted from that table, with D and trimming inferred from the DNA. The sample lists approximately 200,000 clones; about 79% were seen once. CDR3 length equals 18 residues. V lost 2 bases to trimming and J lost 2 bases; unmatched junction nucleotides: 14. Germline assignment: CDR1 KGHSH and CDR2 LQKENI.

The sequence derives from a woman in her 40s with acute COVID-19. The sequenced sample was PBMCs or T cells enriched from blood (not recorded which). The chain couples TRBV18 to TRBJ2-7; 8 bases are shared with TRBD2. The CDR3 coding sequence is TGTGCCAGCTCACCAAGCGGGAGAGTCGTGCGGATACCCTACGAGCAGTACTTC. The encoded protein is CASSPSGRVVRIPYEQYF.